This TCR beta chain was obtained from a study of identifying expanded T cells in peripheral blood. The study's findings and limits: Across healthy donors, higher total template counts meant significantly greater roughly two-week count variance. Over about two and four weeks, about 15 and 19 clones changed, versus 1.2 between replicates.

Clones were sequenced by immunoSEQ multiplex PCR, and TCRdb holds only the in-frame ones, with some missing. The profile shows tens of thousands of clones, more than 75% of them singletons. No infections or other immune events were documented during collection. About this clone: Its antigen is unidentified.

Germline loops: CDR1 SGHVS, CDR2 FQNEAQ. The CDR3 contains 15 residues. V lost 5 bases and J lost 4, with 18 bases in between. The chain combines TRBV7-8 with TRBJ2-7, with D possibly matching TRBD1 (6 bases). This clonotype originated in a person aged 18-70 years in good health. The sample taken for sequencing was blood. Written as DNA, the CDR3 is TGTGCCAGCAGCAAAGAAGTAGGGGGATCGTACGAGCAGTACTTC. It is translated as CASSKEVGGSYEQYF.